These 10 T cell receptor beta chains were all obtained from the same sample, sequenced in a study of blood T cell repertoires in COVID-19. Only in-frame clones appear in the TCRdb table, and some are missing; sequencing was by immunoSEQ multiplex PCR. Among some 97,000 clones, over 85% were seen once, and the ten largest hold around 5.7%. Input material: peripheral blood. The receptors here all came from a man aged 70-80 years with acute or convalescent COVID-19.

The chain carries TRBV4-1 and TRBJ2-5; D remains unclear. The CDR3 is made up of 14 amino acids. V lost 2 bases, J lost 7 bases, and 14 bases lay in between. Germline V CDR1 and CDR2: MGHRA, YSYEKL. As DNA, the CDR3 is TGCGCCAGCAGCCAAACACGCCCACCGGGGACCCAGTACTTC. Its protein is CASSQTRPPGTQYF.

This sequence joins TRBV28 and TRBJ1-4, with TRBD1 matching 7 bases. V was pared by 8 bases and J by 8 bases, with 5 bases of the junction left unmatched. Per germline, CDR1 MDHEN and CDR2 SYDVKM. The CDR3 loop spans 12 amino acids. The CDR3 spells CASHRGREKLFF. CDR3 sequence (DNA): TGTGCCAGCCACAGGGGACGCGAAAAACTGTTTTTT.

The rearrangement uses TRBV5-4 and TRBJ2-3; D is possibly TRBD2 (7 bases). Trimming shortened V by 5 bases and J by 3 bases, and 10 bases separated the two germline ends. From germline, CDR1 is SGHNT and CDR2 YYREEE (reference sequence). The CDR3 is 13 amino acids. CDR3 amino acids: CASRRGGTDTQYF. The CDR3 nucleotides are TGTGCCAGCAGAAGGGGGGGGACAGATACGCAGTATTTT.

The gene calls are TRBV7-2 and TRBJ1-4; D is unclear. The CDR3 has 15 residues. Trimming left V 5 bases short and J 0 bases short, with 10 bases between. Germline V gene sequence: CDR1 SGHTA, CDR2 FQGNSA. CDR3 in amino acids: CASSPQVATNEKLFF. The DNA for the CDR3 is TGTGCCAGCAGCCCCCAGGTGGCAACTAATGAAAAACTGTTTTTT.

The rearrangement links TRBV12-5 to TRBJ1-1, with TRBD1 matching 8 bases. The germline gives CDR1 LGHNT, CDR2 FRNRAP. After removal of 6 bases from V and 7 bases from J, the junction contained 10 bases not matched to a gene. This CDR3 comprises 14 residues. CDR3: CASGLGAQGGEAFF. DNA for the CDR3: TGTGCTAGTGGCCTGGGGGCACAGGGGGGTGAAGCTTTCTTT.

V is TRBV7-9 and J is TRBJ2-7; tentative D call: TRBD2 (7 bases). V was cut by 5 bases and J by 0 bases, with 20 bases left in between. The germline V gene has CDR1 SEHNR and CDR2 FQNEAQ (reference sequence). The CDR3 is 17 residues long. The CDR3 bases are TGTGCCAGCAGCCCCTTCAATGGGGGCGGGAGCTCCTACGAGCAGTACTTC. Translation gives CASSPFNGGGSSYEQYF.

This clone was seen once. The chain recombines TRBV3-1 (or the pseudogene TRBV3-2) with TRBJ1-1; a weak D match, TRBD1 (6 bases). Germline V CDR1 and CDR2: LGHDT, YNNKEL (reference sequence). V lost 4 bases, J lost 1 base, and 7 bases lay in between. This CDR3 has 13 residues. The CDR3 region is CASSLTGNTEAFF. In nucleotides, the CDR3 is TGTGCCAGCAGCCTGACAGGGAACACTGAAGCTTTCTTT.

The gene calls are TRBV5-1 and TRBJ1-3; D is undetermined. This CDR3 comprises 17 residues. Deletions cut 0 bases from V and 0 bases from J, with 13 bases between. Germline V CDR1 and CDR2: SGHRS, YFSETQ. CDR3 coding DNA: TGCGCCAGCAGCTTGGGGGGAGCGCTATTCTCTGGAAACACCATATATTTT. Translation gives CASSLGGALFSGNTIYF.

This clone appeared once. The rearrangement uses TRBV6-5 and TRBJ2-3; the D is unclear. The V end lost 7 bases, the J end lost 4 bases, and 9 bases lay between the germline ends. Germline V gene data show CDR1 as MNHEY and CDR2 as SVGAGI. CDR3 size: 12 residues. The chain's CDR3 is CASTILADTQYF. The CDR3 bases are TGTGCCAGCACCATACTTGCAGATACGCAGTATTTT.

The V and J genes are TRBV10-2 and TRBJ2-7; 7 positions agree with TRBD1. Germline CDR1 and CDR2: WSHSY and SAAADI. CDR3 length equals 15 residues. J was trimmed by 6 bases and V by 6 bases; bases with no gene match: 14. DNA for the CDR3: TGCGCCAGCAGCGGTACAGGGGCTGGTACCTCCGAGCAGTACTTC. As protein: CASSGTGAGTSEQYF.